The clone carrying this T cell receptor (beta chain) was found a few times. In the same sample, other DNA sequences code for this CDR3. The sample comes from a study of shared clonotypes between healthy human individuals. V lost 6 bases and J 5 bases, leaving 11 bases between the germline ends. The length of the CDR3 is 11 residues. Per the germline V gene, CDR1 is SQVTM and CDR2 is ANQGSEA. Using immunoSEQ multiplex PCR, the repertoire was profiled, and TCRdb retains in-frame clones only, with some absent. This sample has 1,100,000 or so clones, with around 82% found just once. The clonotype comes from a man younger than 35 in good health. Some clones in this sample may be carry-over from other donors' samples. The chain recombines TRBV29-1 with TRBJ2-7, with D possibly matching TRBD2 (6 bases). Sample: memory CD4+ T cells from PBMCs. Specified subset: CD45RA-negative fraction. This chain's CDR3 is CSVGGGDEQYF. DNA of the CDR3: TGCAGCGTGGGGGGTGGGGACGAGCAGTACTTC.